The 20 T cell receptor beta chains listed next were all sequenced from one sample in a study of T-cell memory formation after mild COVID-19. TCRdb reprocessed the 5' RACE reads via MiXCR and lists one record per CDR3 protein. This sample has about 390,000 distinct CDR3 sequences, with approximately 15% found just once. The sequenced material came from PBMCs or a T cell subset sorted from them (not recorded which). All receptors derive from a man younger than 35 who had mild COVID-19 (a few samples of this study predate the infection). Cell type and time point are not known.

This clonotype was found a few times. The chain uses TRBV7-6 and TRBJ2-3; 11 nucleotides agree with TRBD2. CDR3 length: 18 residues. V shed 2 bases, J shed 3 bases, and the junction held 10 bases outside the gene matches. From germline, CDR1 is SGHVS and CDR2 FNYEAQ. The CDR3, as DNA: TGTGCCAGCAGCTTACCCGGATTAGCGGGGGGGAATACAGATACGCAGTATTTT. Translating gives CASSLPGLAGGNTDTQYF.

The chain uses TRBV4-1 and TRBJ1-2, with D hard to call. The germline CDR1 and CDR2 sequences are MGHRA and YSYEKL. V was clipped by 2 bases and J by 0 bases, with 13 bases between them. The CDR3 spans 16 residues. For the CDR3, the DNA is TGCGCCAGCAGCCAAAAGGCAGAGAAGCCTAACTATGGCTACACCTTC. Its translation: CASSQKAEKPNYGYTF.

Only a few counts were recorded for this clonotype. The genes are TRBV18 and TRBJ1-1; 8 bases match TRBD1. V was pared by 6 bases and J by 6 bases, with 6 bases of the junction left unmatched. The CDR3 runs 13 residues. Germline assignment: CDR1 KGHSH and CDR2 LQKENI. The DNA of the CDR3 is TGTGCCAGCTCGGGGACAGGTTGGGCTGAAGCTTTCTTT. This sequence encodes CASSGTGWAEAFF. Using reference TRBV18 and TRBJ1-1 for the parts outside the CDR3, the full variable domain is NAGVMQNPRHLVRRRGQEARLRCSPMKGHSHVYWYRQLPEEGLKFMVYLQKENIIDESGMPKERFSAEFPKEGPSILRIQQVVRGDSAAYFCASSGTGWAEAFFGQGTRLTVV.

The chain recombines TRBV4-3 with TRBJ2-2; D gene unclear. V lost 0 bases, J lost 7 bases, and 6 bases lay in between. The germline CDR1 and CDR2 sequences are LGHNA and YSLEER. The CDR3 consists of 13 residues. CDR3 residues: CASSQDLGGELFF. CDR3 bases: TGCGCCAGCAGCCAAGATTTAGGCGGGGAGCTGTTTTTT.

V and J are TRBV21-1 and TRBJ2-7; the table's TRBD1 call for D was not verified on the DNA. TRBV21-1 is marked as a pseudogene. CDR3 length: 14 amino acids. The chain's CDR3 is CASSKRDRVYEQYF. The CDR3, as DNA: TGTGCCAGCAGCAAACGGGACAGGGTATACGAGCAGTACTTC.

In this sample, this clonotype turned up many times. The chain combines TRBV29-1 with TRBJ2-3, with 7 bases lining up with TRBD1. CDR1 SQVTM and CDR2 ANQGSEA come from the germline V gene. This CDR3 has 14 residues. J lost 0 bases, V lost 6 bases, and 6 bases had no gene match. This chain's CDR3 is CSVAPGQSTDTQYF. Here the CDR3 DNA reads TGCAGCGTCGCCCCGGGACAGAGCACAGATACGCAGTATTTT.

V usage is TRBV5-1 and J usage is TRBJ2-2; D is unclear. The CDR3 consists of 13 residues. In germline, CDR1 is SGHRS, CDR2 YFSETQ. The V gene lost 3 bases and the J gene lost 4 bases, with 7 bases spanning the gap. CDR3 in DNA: TGCGCCAGCAGCTCTAGTGTCACCGGGGAGCTGTTTTTT. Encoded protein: CASSSSVTGELFF.

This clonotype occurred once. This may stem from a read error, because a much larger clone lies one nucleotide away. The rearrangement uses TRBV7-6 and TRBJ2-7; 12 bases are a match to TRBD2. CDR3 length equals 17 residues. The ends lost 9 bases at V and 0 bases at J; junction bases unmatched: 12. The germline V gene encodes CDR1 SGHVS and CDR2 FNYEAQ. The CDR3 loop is CARSPLLTSGGSYEQYF. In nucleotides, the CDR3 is TGTGCCAGAAGCCCGCTGCTGACTAGCGGGGGCTCCTACGAGCAGTACTTC. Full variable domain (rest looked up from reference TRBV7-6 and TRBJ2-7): GAGVSQSPRYKVTKRGQDVALRCDPISGHVSLYWYRQALGQGPEFLTYFNYEAQQDKSGLPNDRFSAERPEGSISTLTIQRTEQRDSAMYRCARSPLLTSGGSYEQYFGPGTRLTVT.

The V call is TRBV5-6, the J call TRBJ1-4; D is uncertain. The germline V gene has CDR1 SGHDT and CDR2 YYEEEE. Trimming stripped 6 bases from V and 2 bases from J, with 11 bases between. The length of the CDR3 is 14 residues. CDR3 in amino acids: CASTLVGTNEKLFF. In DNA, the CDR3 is TGTGCCAGCACTCTGGTGGGGACTAATGAAAAACTGTTTTTT. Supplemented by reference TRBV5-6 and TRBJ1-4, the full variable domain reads DAGVTQSPTHLIKTRGQQVTLRCSPKSGHDTVSWYQQALGQGPQFIFQYYEEEERQRGNFPDRFSGHQFPNYSSELNVNALLLGDSALYLCASTLVGTNEKLFFGSGTQLSVL.

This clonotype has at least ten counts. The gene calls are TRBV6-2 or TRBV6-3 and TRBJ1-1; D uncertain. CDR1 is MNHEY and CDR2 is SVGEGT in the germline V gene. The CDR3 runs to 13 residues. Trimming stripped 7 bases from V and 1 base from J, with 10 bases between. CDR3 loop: CASTNGRNTEAFF. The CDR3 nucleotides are TGTGCCAGCACCAACGGGAGGAACACTGAAGCTTTCTTT.

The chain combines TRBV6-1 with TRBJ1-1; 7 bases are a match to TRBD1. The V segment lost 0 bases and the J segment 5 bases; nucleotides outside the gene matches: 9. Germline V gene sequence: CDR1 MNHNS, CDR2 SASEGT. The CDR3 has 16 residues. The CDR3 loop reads CASSEAWREGATEAFF. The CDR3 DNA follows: TGTGCCAGCAGTGAAGCGTGGCGGGAGGGGGCAACTGAAGCTTTCTTT.

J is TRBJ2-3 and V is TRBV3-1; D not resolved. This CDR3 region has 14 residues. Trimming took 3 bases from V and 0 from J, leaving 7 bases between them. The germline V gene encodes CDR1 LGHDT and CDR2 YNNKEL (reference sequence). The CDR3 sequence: CASSQPPSTDTQYF. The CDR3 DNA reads TGTGCCAGCAGCCAGCCACCCAGCACAGATACGCAGTATTTT.

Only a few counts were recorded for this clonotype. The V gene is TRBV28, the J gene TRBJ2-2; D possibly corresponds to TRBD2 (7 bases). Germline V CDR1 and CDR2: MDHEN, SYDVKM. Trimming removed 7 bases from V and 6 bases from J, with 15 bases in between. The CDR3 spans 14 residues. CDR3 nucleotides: TGTGCCAGCACCCCCCGGGGGGCTCCCGGGGAGCTGTTTTTT. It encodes CASTPRGAPGELFF.

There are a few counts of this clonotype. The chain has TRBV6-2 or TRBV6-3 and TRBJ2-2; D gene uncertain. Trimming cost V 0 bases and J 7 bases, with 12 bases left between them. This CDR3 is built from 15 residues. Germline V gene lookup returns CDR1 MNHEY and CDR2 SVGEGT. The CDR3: CASSYSLEDHGELFF. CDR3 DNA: TGTGCCAGCAGTTACTCTTTAGAGGACCACGGGGAGCTGTTTTTT.

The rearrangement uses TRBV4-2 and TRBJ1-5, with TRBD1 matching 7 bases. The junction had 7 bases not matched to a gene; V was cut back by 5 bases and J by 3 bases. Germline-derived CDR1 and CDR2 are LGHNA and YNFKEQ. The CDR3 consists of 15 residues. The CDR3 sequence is CASSDGTADNQPQHF. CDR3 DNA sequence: TGTGCCAGCAGCGACGGGACAGCCGACAATCAGCCCCAGCATTTT.

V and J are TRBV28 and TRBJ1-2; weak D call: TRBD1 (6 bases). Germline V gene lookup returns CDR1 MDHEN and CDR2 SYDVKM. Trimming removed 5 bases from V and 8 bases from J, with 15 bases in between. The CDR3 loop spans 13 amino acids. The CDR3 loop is CASSPNRVRGYTF. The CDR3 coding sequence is TGTGCCAGCAGTCCTAACAGGGTTCGAGGCTACACCTTC.

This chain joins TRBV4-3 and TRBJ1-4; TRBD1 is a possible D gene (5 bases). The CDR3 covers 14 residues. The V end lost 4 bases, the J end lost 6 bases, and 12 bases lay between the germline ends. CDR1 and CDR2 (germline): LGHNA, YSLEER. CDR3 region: CASSRFWDDEKLFF. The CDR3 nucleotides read TGCGCCAGCAGCCGTTTCTGGGACGATGAAAAACTGTTTTTT.

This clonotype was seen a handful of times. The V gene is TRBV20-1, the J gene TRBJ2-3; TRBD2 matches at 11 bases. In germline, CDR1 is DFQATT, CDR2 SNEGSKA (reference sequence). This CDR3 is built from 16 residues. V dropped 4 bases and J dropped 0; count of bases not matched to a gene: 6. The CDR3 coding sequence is TGCAGTGCTATTGGACTAGCGGGTACTAGCACAGATACGCAGTATTTT. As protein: CSAIGLAGTSTDTQYF.

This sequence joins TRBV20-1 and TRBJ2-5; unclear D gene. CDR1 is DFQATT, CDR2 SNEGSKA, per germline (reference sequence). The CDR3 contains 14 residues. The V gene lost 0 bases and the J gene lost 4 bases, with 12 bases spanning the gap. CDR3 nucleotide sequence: TGCAGTGCTAGAGATCCCGGTTGGGGAGAGACCCAGTACTTC. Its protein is CSARDPGWGETQYF.

CDR3 nucleotide sequence: TGTGCCAGCACCAAGCTACTAGCTGGGGCCAACGTCCTGACTTTC. Translating gives CASTKLLAGANVLTF. This chain connects TRBV3-1 to TRBJ2-6, with D possibly TRBD2 on 5 matching bases. This CDR3 has 15 residues. The V and J ends lost 7 bases and 2 bases respectively, with 12 bases between them. Germline loops: CDR1 LGHDT, CDR2 YNNKEL (reference sequence).